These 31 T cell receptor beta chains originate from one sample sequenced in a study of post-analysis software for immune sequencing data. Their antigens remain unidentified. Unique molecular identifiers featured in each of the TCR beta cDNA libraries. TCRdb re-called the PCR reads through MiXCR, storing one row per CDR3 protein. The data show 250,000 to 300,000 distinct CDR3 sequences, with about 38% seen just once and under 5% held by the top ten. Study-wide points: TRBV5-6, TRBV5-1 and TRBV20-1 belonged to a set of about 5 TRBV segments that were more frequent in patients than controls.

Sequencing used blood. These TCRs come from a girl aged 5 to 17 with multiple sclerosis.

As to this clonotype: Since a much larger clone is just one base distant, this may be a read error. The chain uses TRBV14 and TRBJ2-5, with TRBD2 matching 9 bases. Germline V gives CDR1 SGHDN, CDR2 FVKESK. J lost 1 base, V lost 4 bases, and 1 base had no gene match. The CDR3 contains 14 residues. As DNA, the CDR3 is TGTGCCAGCAGCCGCGGGGGGGGCCAAGAGACCCAGTACTTC. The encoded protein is CASSRGGGQETQYF.

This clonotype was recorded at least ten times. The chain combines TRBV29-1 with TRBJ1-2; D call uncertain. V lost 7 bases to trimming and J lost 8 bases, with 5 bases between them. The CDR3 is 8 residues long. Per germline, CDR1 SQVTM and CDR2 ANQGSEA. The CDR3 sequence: CSADGYTF. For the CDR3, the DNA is TGCAGCGCGGACGGCTACACCTTC.

In DNA form, the CDR3 reads TGTGCCAGCAGTTTAGGGGGTCCCTACGAGCAGTACTTC. Its protein product is CASSLGGPYEQYF. The V gene is TRBV12-3 or TRBV12-4, the J gene TRBJ2-7; D not resolved. V shed 1 base and J shed 2 bases, with 6 bases lying between them. The length of the CDR3 is 13 residues.

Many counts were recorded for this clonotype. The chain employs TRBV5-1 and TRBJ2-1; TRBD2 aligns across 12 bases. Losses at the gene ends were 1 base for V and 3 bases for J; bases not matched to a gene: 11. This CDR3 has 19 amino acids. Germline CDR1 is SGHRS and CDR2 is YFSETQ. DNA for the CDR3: TGCGCCAGCAGCTTGAGATCTCTAACTAGCGGGGGGAACTACAATGAGCAGTTCTTC. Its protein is CASSLRSLTSGGNYNEQFF. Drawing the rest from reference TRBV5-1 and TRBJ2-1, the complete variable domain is KAGVTQTPRYLIKTRGQQVTLSCSPISGHRSVSWYQQTPGQGLQFLFEYFSETQRNKGNFPGRFSGRQFSNSRSEMNVSTLELGDSALYLCASSLRSLTSGGNYNEQFFGPGTRLTVL.

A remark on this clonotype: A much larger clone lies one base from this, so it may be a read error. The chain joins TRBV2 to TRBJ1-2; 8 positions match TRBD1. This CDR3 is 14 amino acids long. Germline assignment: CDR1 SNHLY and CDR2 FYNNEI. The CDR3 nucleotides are TGTGCCAGCAGTGAACAGGGGGCGGCCTATGACTACACCTTC. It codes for CASSEQGAAYDYTF.

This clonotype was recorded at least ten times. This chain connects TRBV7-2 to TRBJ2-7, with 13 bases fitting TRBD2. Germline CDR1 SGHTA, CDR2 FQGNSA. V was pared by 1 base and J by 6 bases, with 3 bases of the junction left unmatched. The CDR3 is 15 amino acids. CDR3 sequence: CASSLGTSGGAEQYF. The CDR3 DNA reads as TGTGCCAGCAGCTTAGGTACTAGCGGGGGGGCCGAGCAGTACTTC. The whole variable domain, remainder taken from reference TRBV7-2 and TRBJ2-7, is GAGVSQSPSNKVTEKGKDVELRCDPISGHTALYWYRQSLGQGLEFLIYFQGNSAPDKSGLPSDRFSAERTGGSVSTLTIQRTQQEDSAVYLCASSLGTSGGAEQYFGPGTRLTVT.

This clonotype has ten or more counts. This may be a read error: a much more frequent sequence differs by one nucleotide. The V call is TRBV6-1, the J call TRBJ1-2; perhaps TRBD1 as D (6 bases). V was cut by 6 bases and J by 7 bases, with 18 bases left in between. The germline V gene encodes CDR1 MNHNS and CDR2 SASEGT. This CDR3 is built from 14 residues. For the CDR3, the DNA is TGTGCCAGCAGGGAAAGGGGGGGGTTCCTTGGCTACACCTTC. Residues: CASRERGGFLGYTF.

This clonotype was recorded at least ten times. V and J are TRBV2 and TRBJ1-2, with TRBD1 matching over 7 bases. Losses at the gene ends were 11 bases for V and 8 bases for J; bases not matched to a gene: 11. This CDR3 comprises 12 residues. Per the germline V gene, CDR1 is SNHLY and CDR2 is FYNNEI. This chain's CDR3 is CAVDRVTRGYTF. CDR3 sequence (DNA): TGTGCCGTAGACAGGGTGACAAGAGGCTACACCTTC.

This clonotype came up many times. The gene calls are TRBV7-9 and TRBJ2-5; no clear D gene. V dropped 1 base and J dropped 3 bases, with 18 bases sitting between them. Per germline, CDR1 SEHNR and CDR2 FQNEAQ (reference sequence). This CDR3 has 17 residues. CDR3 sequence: CASSLVGFASDEETQYF. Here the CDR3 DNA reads TGTGCCAGCAGCTTAGTGGGTTTCGCTTCAGATGAAGAGACCCAGTACTTC.

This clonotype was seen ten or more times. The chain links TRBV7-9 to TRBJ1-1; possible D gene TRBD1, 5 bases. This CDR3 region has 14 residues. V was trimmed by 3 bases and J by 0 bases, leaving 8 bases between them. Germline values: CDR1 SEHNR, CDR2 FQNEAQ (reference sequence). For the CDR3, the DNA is TGTGCCAGCAGCTTGTCAGGGCTGAACACTGAAGCTTTCTTT. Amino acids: CASSLSGLNTEAFF. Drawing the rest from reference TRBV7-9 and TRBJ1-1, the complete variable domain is DTGVSQNPRHKITKRGQNVTFRCDPISEHNRLYWYRQTLGQGPEFLTYFQNEAQLEKSRLLSDRFSAERPKGSFSTLEIQRTEQGDSAMYLCASSLSGLNTEAFFGQGTRLTVV.

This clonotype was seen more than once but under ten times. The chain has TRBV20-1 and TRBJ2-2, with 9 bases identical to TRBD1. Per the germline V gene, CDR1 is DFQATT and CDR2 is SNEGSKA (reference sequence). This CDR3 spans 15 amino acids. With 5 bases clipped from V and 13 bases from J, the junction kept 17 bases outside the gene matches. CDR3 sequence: CSAGQPGQGLFGLFF. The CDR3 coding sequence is TGCAGTGCTGGTCAACCGGGACAGGGTCTCTTTGGGCTGTTTTTT.

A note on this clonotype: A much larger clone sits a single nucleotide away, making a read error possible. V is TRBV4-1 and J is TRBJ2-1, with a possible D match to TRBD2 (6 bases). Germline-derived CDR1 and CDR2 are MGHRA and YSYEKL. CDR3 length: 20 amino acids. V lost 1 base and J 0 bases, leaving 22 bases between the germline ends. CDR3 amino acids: CASSQALAGRCLPSYNEQFF. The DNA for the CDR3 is TGCGCCAGCAGCCAAGCTTTGGCGGGGAGATGTCTTCCCTCCTACAATGAGCAGTTCTTC.

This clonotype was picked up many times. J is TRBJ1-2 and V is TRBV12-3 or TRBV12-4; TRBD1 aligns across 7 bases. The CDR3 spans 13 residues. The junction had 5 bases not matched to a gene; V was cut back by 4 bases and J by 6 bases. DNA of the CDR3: TGTGCCAGCAGTTACAGGGGTAGTAATGGCTACACCTTC. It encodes CASSYRGSNGYTF.

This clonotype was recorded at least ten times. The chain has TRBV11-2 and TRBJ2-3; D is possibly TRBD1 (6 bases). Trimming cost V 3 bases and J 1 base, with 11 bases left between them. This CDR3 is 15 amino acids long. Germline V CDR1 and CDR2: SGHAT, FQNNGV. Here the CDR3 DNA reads TGTGCCAGCAGCTTCGATCACAGGGGCACAGATACGCAGTATTTT. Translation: CASSFDHRGTDTQYF.

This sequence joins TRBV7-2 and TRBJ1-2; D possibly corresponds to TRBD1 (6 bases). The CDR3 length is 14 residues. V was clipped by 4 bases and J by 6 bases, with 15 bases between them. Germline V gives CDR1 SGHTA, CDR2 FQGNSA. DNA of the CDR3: TGTGCCAGCAGCTCTAGACAGGTGCGACATGGCTACACCTTC. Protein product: CASSSRQVRHGYTF.

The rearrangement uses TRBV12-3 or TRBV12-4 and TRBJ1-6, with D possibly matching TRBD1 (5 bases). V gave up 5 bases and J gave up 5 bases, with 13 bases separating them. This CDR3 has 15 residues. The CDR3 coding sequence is TGTGCCAGCAGTCCGCCGGGACTGCATAATTCACCCCTCCACTTT. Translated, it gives CASSPPGLHNSPLHF.

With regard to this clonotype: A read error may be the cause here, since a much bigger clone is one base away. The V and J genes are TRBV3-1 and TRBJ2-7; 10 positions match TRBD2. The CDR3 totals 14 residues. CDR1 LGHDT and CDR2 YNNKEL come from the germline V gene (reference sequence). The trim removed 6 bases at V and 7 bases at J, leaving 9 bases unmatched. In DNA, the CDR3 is TGTGCCAGCAGGGTAGCGGGGGGTAACAATGAGCAGTACTTC. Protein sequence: CASRVAGGNNEQYF.

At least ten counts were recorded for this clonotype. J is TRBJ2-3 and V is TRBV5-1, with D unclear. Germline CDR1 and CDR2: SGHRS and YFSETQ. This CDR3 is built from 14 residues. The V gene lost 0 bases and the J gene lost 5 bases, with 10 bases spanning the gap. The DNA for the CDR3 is TGCGCCAGCAGCTTGGGAGGCGCCGGAGATACGCAGTATTTT. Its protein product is CASSLGGAGDTQYF.

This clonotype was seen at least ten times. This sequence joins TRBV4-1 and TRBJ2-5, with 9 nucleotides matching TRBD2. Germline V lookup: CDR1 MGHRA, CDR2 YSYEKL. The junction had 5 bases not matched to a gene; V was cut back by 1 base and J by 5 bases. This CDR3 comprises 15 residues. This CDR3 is CASSQVGLARETQYF. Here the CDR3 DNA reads TGCGCCAGCAGCCAAGTGGGACTAGCCCGGGAGACCCAGTACTTC.

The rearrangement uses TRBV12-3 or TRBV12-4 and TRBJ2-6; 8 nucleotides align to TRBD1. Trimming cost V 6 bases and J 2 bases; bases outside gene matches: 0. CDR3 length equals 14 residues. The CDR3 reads CASRGQAGANVLTF. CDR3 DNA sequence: TGTGCCAGCAGGGGACAGGCTGGGGCCAACGTCCTGACTTTC.

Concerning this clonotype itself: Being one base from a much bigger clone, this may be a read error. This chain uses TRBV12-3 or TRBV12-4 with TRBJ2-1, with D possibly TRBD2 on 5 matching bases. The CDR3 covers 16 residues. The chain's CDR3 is CASSSQNGETYNKQFF. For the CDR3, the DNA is TGTGCCAGCAGTTCCCAAAACGGGGAAACCTACAATAAGCAGTTCTTC.

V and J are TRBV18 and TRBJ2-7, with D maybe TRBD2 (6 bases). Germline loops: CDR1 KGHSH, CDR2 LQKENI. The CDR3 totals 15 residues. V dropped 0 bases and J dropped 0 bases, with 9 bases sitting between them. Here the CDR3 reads CASSPPSGVSYEQYF. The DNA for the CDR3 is TGTGCCAGCTCACCACCTAGCGGAGTCTCCTACGAGCAGTACTTC.

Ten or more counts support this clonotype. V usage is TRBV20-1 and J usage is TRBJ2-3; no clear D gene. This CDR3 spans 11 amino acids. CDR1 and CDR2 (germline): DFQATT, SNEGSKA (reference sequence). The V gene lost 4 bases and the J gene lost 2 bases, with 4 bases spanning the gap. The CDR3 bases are TGCAGTGCTATCCTCACAGATACGCAGTATTTT. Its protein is CSAILTDTQYF.

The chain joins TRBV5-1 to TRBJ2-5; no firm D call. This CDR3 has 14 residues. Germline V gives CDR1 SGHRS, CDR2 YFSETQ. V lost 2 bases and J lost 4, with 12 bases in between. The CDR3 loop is CASSFGPTGETQYF. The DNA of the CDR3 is TGCGCCAGCAGCTTTGGACCCACGGGAGAGACCCAGTACTTC.

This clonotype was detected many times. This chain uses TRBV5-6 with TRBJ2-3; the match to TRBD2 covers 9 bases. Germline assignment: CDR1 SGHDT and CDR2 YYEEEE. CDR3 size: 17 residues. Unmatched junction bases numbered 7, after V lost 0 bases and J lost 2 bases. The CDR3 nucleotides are TGTGCCAGCAGCTTGGTAAATGTAGCGGGAGACACAGATACGCAGTATTTT. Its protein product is CASSLVNVAGDTDTQYF.

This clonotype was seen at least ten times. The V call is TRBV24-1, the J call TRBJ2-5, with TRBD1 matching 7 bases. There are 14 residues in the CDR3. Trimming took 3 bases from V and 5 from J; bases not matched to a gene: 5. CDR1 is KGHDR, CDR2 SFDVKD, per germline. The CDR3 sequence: CATSDPTGTETQYF. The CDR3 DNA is TGTGCCACCAGTGATCCGACAGGGACGGAGACCCAGTACTTC.

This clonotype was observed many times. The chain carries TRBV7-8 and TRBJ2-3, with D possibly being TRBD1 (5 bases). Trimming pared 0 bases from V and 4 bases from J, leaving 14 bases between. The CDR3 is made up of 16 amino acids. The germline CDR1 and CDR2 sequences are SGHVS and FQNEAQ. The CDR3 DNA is TGTGCCAGCAGCTTAGCGTTGGGCAGGGTAGCAGATACGCAGTATTTT. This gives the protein CASSLALGRVADTQYF.

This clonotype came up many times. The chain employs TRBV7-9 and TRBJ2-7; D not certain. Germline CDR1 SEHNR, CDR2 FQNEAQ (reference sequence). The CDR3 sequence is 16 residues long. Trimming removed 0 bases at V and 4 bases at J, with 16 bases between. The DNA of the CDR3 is TGTGCCAGCAGCTTAGCAGGGCCAGACGGAATGTACGAGCAGTACTTC. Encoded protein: CASSLAGPDGMYEQYF.

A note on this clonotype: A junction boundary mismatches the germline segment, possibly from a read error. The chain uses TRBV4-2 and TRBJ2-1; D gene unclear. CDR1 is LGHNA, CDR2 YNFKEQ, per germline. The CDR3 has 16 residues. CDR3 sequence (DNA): TGTGCCAGCAGCCAAGATCTGGGTAGCCCATACAATAAGCAGTTCTTC. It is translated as CASSQDLGSPYNKQFF.

The CDR3: CASSLPAGTGRNEQFF. CDR3 DNA sequence: TGCGCCAGCAGCCTACCGGCGGGGACAGGGCGGAATGAGCAGTTCTTC. The V gene is TRBV5-1, the J gene TRBJ2-1, with 9 bases matching TRBD1. J was trimmed by 7 bases and V by 4 bases; bases with no gene match: 12. The germline V gene has CDR1 SGHRS and CDR2 YFSETQ. The CDR3 covers 16 residues.

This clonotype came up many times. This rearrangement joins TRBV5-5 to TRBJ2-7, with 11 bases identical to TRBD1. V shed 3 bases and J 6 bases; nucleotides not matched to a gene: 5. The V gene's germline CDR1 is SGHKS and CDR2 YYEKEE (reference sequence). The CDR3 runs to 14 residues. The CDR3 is CASSSTGTGGEQYF. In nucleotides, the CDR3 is TGTGCCAGCAGCTCAACCGGGACAGGGGGCGAGCAGTACTTC. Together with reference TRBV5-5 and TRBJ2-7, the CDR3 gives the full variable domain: DAGVTQSPTHLIKTRGQQVTLRCSPISGHKSVSWYQQVLGQGPQFIFQYYEKEERGRGNFPDRFSARQFPNYSSELNVNALLLGDSALYLCASSSTGTGGEQYFGPGTRLTVT.